This T cell receptor beta chain was found in a study of regulatory T cells in long-lasting Graves disease. Study-level results: Less diverse TCR repertoires were seen in persistent Graves' patients than in newly diagnosed ones.

Relying on iRepertoire HTBI primers and Arm-PCR of CDR3 regions, the team built TCR beta libraries. TCRdb analysed the multiplex PCR reads with MiXCR anew, one entry per CDR3 protein. Found here are roughly 610,000 distinct CDR3 sequences, about 16% of them singletons; the top ten hold 15% to 20%. Described time point: newly diagnosed GD, antithyroid drugs for less than 3 months. Construction of the TCR library relied on RNA isolated from PBMCs. In Xi'an, China, an endocrinology department was the source of patients. CDR1 MNHEY and CDR2 SMNVEV come from the germline V gene (reference sequence). The ends were cut back, 5 bases at V and 6 bases at J, with 13 bases in the middle. This CDR3 region has 13 residues. In this sample, this clonotype turned up many times. The antigen is undetermined. The sample was also reused in another study, on T cells in Graves' hyperthyroidism and ophthalmopathy.

The V call is TRBV27, the J call TRBJ1-1; TRBD1 is a possible D gene (5 bases). The TCR originated in a woman between 25 and 40 years old with Graves disease. Sequenced here: peripheral blood mononuclear cells (PBMCs), sampled at new diagnosis, from a patient treated with antithyroid drugs. CDR3 amino acids: CASSPSGGPEAFF. Here the CDR3 DNA reads TGTGCCAGCAGTCCGAGTGGGGGTCCTGAAGCTTTCTTT.